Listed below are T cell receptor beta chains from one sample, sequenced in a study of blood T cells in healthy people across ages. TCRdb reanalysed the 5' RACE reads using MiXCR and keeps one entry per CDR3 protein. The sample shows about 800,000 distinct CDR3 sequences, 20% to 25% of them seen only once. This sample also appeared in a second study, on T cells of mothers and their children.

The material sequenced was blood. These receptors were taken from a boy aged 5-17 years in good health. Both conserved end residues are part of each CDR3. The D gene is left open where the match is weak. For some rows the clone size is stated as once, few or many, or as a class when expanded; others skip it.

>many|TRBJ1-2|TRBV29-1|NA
CSVEDGHRDYGYTF
TGCAGCGTTGAAGATGGGCACAGGGACTATGGCTACACCTTC
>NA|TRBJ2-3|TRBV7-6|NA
CASSLFTSADTQYF
TGTGCCAGCAGCTTATTCACTAGTGCAGATACGCAGTATTTT
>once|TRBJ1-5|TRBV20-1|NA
CSASLRSGHSNQPQHF
TGCAGTGCTAGCTTGCGAAGCGGACATAGCAATCAGCCCCAGCATTTT
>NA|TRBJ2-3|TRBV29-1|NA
CSVEGGPTDTQYF
TGCAGCGTTGAGGGGGGGCCCACAGATACGCAGTATTTT
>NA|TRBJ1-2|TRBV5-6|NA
CASSVNPEGSLYGYTF
TGTGCCAGCAGCGTCAATCCGGAGGGTTCACTTTATGGCTACACCTTC
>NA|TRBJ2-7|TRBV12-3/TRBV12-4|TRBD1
CASSGPGQGSYEQYF
TGTGCCAGCAGTGGTCCGGGACAGGGGTCCTACGAGCAGTACTTC
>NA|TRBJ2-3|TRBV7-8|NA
CASSPRTGSLSTPPTQYF
TGTGCCAGCAGCCCTAGGACGGGTTCCCTCAGTACGCCTCCTACGCAGTATTTT
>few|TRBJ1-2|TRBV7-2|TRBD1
CASSSQGAGLYGYTF
TGTGCCAGCAGCTCGCAGGGGGCTGGGCTCTATGGCTACACCTTC
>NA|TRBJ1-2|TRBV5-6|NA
CASSLDGAGYGYTF
TGTGCCAGCAGCTTGGATGGAGCGGGGTATGGCTACACCTTC
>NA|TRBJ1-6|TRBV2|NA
CASSEVGHSNSPLHF
TGTGCCAGCAGTGAAGTCGGACACTCGAATTCACCCCTCCACTTT
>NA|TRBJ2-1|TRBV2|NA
CASPRGANEQFF
TGTGCCAGCCCGAGAGGAGCGAATGAGCAGTTCTTC
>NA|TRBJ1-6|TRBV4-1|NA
CASSQESTSTYNSPLHF
TGCGCCAGCAGCCAAGAGAGTACCAGTACCTATAATTCACCCCTCCACTTT
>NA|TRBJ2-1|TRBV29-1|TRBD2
CSVAAGGNNEQFF
TGCAGCGTGGCCGCGGGAGGTAACAATGAGCAGTTCTTC
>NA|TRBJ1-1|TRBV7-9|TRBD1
CASSLRQGENTEAFF
TGTGCCAGCAGCTTACGTCAGGGGGAGAACACTGAAGCTTTCTTT
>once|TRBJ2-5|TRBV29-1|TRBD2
CSVDLAGQETQYF
TGCAGCGTTGATCTAGCGGGGCAAGAGACCCAGTACTTC
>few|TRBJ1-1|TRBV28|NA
CASSLRGGAPQAFF
TGTGCCAGCAGTTTGAGGGGCGGCGCTCCCCAAGCTTTCTTT
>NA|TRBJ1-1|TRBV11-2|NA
CASSPNREVTEAFF
TGTGCCAGCAGCCCTAACAGGGAGGTGACTGAAGCTTTCTTT
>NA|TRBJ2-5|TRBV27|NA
CASSLSRDGTQYF
TGTGCCAGCAGTTTAAGTCGGGACGGGACCCAGTACTTC
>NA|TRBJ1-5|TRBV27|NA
CASSVGLSNQPQHF
TGTGCCAGCAGTGTCGGACTGAGCAATCAGCCCCAGCATTTT
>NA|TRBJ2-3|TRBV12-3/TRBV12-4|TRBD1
CASSAIPGQGSTDTQYF
TGTGCCAGCAGCGCAATCCCGGGACAGGGTAGCACAGATACGCAGTATTTT
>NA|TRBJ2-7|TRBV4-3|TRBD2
CASSQETLVAGYSYEQYF
TGCGCCAGCAGCCAAGAAACCCTGGTAGCGGGATACTCCTACGAGCAGTACTTC
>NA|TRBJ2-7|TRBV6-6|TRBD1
CASSLTGTGRTYEQYF
TGTGCCAGCAGCCTAACCGGGACAGGGAGAACCTACGAGCAGTACTTC
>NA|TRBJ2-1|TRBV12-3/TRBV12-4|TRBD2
CASSSAYGGGSEQFF
TGTGCCAGCAGTTCGGCTTATGGGGGGGGAAGTGAGCAGTTCTTC
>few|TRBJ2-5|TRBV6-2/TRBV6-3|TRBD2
CASSYNIPRLAGDQETQYF
TGTGCCAGCAGTTACAATATCCCCCGACTAGCGGGAGATCAAGAGACCCAGTACTTC
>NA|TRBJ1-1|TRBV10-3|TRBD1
CATEQGSVWTEAFF
TGTGCCACCGAACAGGGGTCAGTGTGGACTGAAGCTTTCTTT
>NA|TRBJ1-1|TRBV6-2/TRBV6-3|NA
CASSYSQGFTEAFF
TGTGCCAGCAGTTACAGCCAGGGATTCACTGAAGCTTTCTTT
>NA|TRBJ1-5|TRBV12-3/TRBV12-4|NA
CASSSSGDSGNQPQHF
TGTGCCAGCAGTTCATCGGGGGATTCGGGCAATCAGCCCCAGCATTTT
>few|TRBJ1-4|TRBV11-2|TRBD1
CASSLSDRGLEKLFF
TGTGCCAGCAGCTTATCGGACAGGGGGCTTGAAAAACTGTTTTTT
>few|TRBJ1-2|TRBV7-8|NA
CASSFSGAANYGYTF
TGTGCCAGCAGCTTTTCGGGCGCTGCGAACTATGGCTACACCTTC
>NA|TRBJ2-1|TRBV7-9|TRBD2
CASSPRTGLARHNEQFF
TGTGCCAGCAGCCCCAGGACGGGACTAGCGAGACATAATGAGCAGTTCTTC
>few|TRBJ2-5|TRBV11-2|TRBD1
CASSLDHRTGRETQYF
TGTGCCAGCAGCTTAGATCATAGGACAGGTAGAGAGACCCAGTACTTC
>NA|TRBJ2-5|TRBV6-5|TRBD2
CASSYSSSGRLEFF
TGTGCCAGCAGTTACTCGTCTAGCGGGAGGTTGGAGTTCTTC
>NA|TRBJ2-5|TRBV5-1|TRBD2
CASSWTSGTRETQYF
TGCGCCAGCAGCTGGACTAGCGGGACTCGGGAGACCCAGTACTTC
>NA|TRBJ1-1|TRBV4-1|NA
CASSPVDGNTEAFF
TGCGCCAGCAGCCCTGTAGACGGGAACACTGAAGCTTTCTTT
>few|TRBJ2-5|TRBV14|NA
CASSQQQGGPVKTQYF
TGTGCCAGCAGCCAACAACAGGGGGGGCCCGTAAAGACCCAGTACTTC
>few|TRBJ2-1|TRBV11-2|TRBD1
CASSLDSGTGKVVNF
TGTGCCAGCAGCTTAGATTCCGGGACAGGGAAAGTAGTGAACTTC
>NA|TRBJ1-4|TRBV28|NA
CASSSHSAGGEKLFF
TGTGCCAGCAGTTCCCATTCGGCGGGAGGGGAAAAACTGTTTTTT
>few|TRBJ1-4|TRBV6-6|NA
CASSYPGTANEKLFF
TGTGCCAGCAGTTACCCAGGGACGGCTAATGAAAAACTGTTTTTT
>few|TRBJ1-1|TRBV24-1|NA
CATSDYGTEAFF
TGTGCCACCAGTGATTATGGGACTGAAGCTTTCTTT
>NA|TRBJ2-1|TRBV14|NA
CASSPEPGTSYNEQFF
TGTGCCAGCAGCCCAGAACCGGGGACCTCCTACAATGAGCAGTTCTTC
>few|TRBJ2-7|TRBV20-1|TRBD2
CSAAGTSGRVSYEQYF
TGCAGTGCCGCGGGGACTAGCGGGAGAGTCTCCTACGAGCAGTACTTC
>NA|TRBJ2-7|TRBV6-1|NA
CASSTGGVYEQYF
TGTGCCAGCAGTACGGGGGGCGTCTACGAGCAGTACTTC
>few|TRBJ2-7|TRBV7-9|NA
CASSHPGDYEQYF
TGTGCCAGCAGCCACCCGGGCGACTACGAGCAGTACTTC
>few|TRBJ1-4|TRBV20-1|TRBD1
CSAPTTGGREKLFF
TGCAGTGCGCCCACGACAGGGGGCCGGGAAAAACTGTTTTTT
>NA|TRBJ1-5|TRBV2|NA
CASSEMRGGNQPQHF
TGTGCCAGCAGTGAAATGAGGGGGGGCAATCAGCCCCAGCATTTT
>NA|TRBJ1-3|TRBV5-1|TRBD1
CASRQGDLSGNTIYF
TGCGCCAGCAGACAGGGGGACCTCTCTGGAAACACCATATATTTT
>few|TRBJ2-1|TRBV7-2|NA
CASSLARSRNNEQFF
TGTGCCAGCAGCTTAGCACGATCCCGAAACAATGAGCAGTTCTTC
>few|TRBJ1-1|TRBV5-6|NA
CASSLRPEAEAFF
TGTGCCAGCAGCTTGAGGCCGGAGGCTGAAGCTTTCTTT